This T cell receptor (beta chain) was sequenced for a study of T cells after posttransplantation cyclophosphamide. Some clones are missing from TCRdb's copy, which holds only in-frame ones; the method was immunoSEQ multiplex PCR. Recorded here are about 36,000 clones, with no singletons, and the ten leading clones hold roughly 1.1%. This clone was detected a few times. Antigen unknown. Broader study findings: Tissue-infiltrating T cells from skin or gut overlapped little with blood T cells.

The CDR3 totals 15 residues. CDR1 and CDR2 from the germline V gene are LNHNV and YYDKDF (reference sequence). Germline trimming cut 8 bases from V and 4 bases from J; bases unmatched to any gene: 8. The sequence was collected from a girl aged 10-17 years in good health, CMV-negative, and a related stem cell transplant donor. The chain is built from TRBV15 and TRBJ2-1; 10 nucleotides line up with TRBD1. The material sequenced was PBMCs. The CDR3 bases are TGTGCCACCCGAGACGGGACAGGGGCGTACAATGAGCAGTTCTTC. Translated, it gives CATRDGTGAYNEQFF.